The present T cell receptor (beta chain) was sequenced within a study of cytomegalovirus exposure and HLA in healthy donors. Deletions cut 2 bases from V and 1 base from J, with 4 bases between. The germline gives CDR1 WSHSY, CDR2 SAAADI. The CDR3 runs 13 residues. The PCR ran on 60 Vbeta and 13 Jbeta primers. Clones were read by immunoSEQ multiplex PCR, and TCRdb kept only the in-frame ones, dropping some. The table shows 110,000 or so clones, with roughly 77% occurring only once. Sequencing input: PBMCs. This TCR was recovered from a man aged 50-60 years in good health and CMV-seropositive. The chain is built from TRBV10-2 and TRBJ2-3; D call uncertain. The CDR3 DNA sequence: TGCGCCAGCAGTGAGATAGGCACAGATACGCAGTATTTT. Its translation: CASSEIGTDTQYF.